Listed here are 26 T cell receptor beta chains from one sample, sequenced in a study of low-dose radiotherapy and immunotherapy resistance in tumors. Covering alpha and beta chains, TRAV- and TRBV-specific primers were used for the first-strand cDNA. The authors amplified TCRs for around 20 PCR cycles with a constant-region primer and a V-primer adapter. TCRdb analysed the reads with MiXCR anew, one entry per CDR3 protein. The repertoire consists of approximately 100,000 distinct CDR3 sequences, with less than 25% occurring once and the leading ten covering over 3.5%. Time point noted: after trial treatment. Treatment described: LDRT plus nivolumab, ipilimumab, low-dose cyclophosphamide and aspirin (RACIN trial). The input for sequencing was PBMCs, taken after low-dose radiotherapy plus immunotherapy. The receptors derive from a male donor with prostate cancer.

This clonotype was found many times. V and J are TRBV4-1 and TRBJ2-3, with D possibly TRBD2 on 6 matching bases. V shed 0 bases and J shed 1 base, with 14 bases lying between them. The germline V gene encodes CDR1 MGHRA and CDR2 YSYEKL. The CDR3 has 17 residues. The CDR3 DNA reads TGCGCCAGCAGCCAAGAGGGGGGAGGATGGGGCACAGATACGCAGTATTTT. This sequence encodes CASSQEGGGWGTDTQYF.

There are many counts of this clonotype. This rearrangement joins TRBV20-1 to TRBJ2-7; D is unresolved. V dropped 1 base and J dropped 2 bases, with 9 bases sitting between them. In germline, CDR1 is DFQATT, CDR2 SNEGSKA (reference sequence). This CDR3 is built from 13 residues. For the CDR3, the DNA is TGCAGTGCTAGAGTGTATCCTACCTACGAGCAGTACTTC. This codes for CSARVYPTYEQYF.

This clonotype has at least ten counts. The chain carries TRBV10-3 and TRBJ2-7, with D possibly matching TRBD2 (5 bases). The CDR3 sequence is 18 residues long. The germline V gene encodes CDR1 ENHRY and CDR2 SYGVKD. V lost 2 bases to trimming and J lost 2 bases, with 22 bases between them. Here the CDR3 DNA reads TGTGCCATCAGTGAGGTCGGTTTGAGGGCCACCGGCCCCTACGAGCAGTACTTC. Amino acids: CAISEVGLRATGPYEQYF.

This clonotype came up a few times. The chain joins TRBV3-1 to TRBJ1-6; 7 nucleotides agree with TRBD1. The germline gives CDR1 LGHDT, CDR2 YNNKEL (reference sequence). The ends lost 4 bases at V and 10 bases at J; junction bases unmatched: 7. The CDR3 extends over 14 amino acids. In nucleotides, the CDR3 is TGTGCCAGCAGCCTCACCCAGGGGGGATCACCCCTCCACTTT. Translation gives CASSLTQGGSPLHF.

The rearrangement joins TRBV2 to TRBJ2-7; D remains unclear. Germline CDR1 and CDR2: SNHLY and FYNNEI. Trimming removed 3 bases at V and 8 bases at J, with 11 bases between. The CDR3 is 12 amino acids. The CDR3 is CASSESAGQQYF. CDR3 DNA sequence: TGTGCCAGCAGTGAGTCGGCAGGACAGCAGTACTTC.

This clonotype was found many times. V gene TRBV11-1 combines with J gene TRBJ1-6; D is uncertain. This CDR3 is built from 19 residues. Deletions cut 6 bases from V and 1 base from J, with 22 bases between. The germline gives CDR1 SGHAT, CDR2 FQDESV (reference sequence). The CDR3 protein is CASRAGARERMSYNSPLHF. In nucleotides, the CDR3 is TGTGCCAGCAGAGCTGGCGCCCGCGAACGGATGTCCTATAATTCACCCCTCCACTTT.

This clonotype was seen many times. The CDR3 sequence: CASSSGWVKQFF. CDR3 nucleotide sequence: TGTGCCAGCAGTTCGGGGTGGGTAAAGCAGTTCTTC. V gene TRBV5-6 combines with J gene TRBJ2-1; TRBD2 might be the D (5 bases). V was pared by 5 bases and J by 11 bases, with 14 bases between. This CDR3 region has 12 residues. Germline V gene data show CDR1 as SGHDT and CDR2 as YYEEEE.

The chain joins TRBV5-1 to TRBJ1-2; D unclear. Trimming took off 0 bases at V and 4 bases at J, with 16 bases between the two ends. Germline V gene sequence: CDR1 SGHRS, CDR2 YFSETQ. This CDR3 comprises 16 residues. The DNA of the CDR3 is TGCGCCAGCAGCTTGGCCAAGAACACCGTGGCCTATGGCTACACCTTC. Its protein is CASSLAKNTVAYGYTF.

This clonotype was seen ten or more times. The chain links TRBV6-2 or TRBV6-3 to TRBJ2-7, with TRBD1 identical over 11 bases. This CDR3 is 15 amino acids long. V was pared by 5 bases and J by 7 bases, with 10 bases of the junction left unmatched. Germline V gene data show CDR1 as MNHEY and CDR2 as SVGEGT. This CDR3 reads CASSEGGQGVWEQYF. The DNA for the CDR3 is TGTGCCAGCAGTGAAGGGGGACAGGGGGTATGGGAGCAGTACTTC.

The V call is TRBV12-5, the J call TRBJ1-6; D perhaps matches TRBD1 (5 bases). Germline loops: CDR1 LGHNT, CDR2 FRNRAP. CDR3 length: 16 amino acids. V dropped 0 bases and J dropped 8 bases, with 14 bases sitting between them. This chain's CDR3 is CASGLVVGARYSPLHF. The CDR3 nucleotides are TGTGCTAGTGGTTTGGTAGTCGGGGCCAGATATTCACCCCTCCACTTT.

The table lists this clonotype with many counts. CDR3 nucleotides: TGTGCCAGCAGCCAGATTGGCACAGCTTACAATGAGCAGTTCTTC. Residues: CASSQIGTAYNEQFF. The chain has TRBV3-1 and TRBJ2-1; D is uncertain. CDR3 length: 15 amino acids. The germline gives CDR1 LGHDT, CDR2 YNNKEL (reference sequence). V lost 3 bases and J lost 4, with 13 bases in between.

In this sample, this clonotype turned up a few times. The chain combines TRBV6-5 with TRBJ2-7; D is possibly TRBD1 or TRBD2 (5 bases each). This CDR3 has 16 residues. With 6 bases removed from V and 0 bases from J, the gap between germline ends came to 18 bases. Germline V CDR1 and CDR2: MNHEY, SVGAGI. The CDR3 nucleotides are TGTGCCAGCAGAAGGACCGGGACCGATAGCTCCTACGAGCAGTACTTC. Amino acids: CASRRTGTDSSYEQYF.

This clonotype was recorded a few times. The chain carries TRBV5-1 and TRBJ2-3; weak D call: TRBD2 (5 bases). V lost 3 bases to trimming and J lost 3 bases, with 17 bases between them. The CDR3 length is 16 residues. The V gene's germline CDR1 is SGHRS and CDR2 YFSETQ. The CDR3 spells CASSSGPSGWTDTQYF. DNA for the CDR3: TGCGCCAGCAGCTCCGGACCGAGCGGATGGACAGATACGCAGTATTTT.

This clonotype has a count of ten or more. This chain uses TRBV10-1 with TRBJ2-7; D remains unclear. CDR1 WNHNN and CDR2 SYGVQD come from the germline V gene (reference sequence). The CDR3 extends over 12 amino acids. The ends were cut back, 0 bases at V and 2 bases at J, with 2 bases in the middle. Here the CDR3 reads CASSESTYEQYF. DNA of the CDR3: TGCGCCAGCAGTGAGTCGACCTACGAGCAGTACTTC.

CDR3 in amino acids: CASSLGGGTSGAPYEQYF. In DNA, the CDR3 is TGCGCCAGCAGCTTGGGGGGGGGAACTAGCGGCGCCCCCTACGAGCAGTACTTC. The V and J genes are TRBV5-1 and TRBJ2-7, with 8 bases that match TRBD2. Germline-derived CDR1 and CDR2 are SGHRS and YFSETQ. The CDR3 is 18 residues long. V lost 0 bases and J lost 2; bases outside the gene matches: 13.

This clonotype showed up many times. The J gene is TRBJ2-1, the V gene TRBV24-1; maybe TRBD2 (7 bases). V was shortened by 4 bases and J by 9 bases, with 15 bases between the two germline ends. Germline V gene data show CDR1 as KGHDR and CDR2 as SFDVKD. The length of the CDR3 is 14 residues. CDR3 region: CATSETGGHGEQFF. CDR3 coding DNA: TGTGCCACCAGTGAAACGGGGGGCCATGGTGAGCAGTTCTTC.

The chain combines TRBV7-8 with TRBJ1-4; D is unresolved. This CDR3 is 18 amino acids long. Per germline, CDR1 SGHVS and CDR2 FQNEAQ. The V end lost 0 bases, the J end lost 0 bases, and 14 bases lay between the germline ends. CDR3 in amino acids: CASSLADGRRSTNEKLFF. The CDR3 DNA is TGTGCCAGCAGCTTAGCGGACGGCAGAAGGTCAACTAATGAAAAACTGTTTTTT.

This clonotype has a count of ten or more. The J gene is TRBJ1-5, the V gene TRBV19; a possible D gene is TRBD1 (6 bases). This CDR3 region has 12 residues. CDR1 LNHDA and CDR2 SQIVND come from the germline V gene (reference sequence). V shed 4 bases and J shed 7 bases, with 8 bases lying between them. The CDR3 reads CASSRGQQPQHF. CDR3 coding DNA: TGTGCCAGTAGTAGGGGGCAGCAGCCCCAGCATTTT.

This clonotype was seen many times. The chain is built from TRBV7-2 and TRBJ2-3; TRBD2 matches 12 bases. The CDR3 runs 15 residues. Losses at the gene ends were 8 bases for V and 6 bases for J; bases not matched to a gene: 9. The germline V gene has CDR1 SGHTA and CDR2 FQGNSA. Written as DNA, the CDR3 is TGTGCCAGCCAGCGGGCTAGCGGGGGGGCGGATACGCAGTATTTT. Protein: CASQRASGGADTQYF.

This clonotype was recorded many times. CDR3 nucleotides: TGTGCCAGCAGCCAACAGCGGACTACCGGGGAGCTGTTTTTT. It is translated as CASSQQRTTGELFF. This chain uses TRBV27 with TRBJ2-2; D might be TRBD2 (5 bases). The germline V gene encodes CDR1 MNHEY and CDR2 SMNVEV (reference sequence). Trimming took 6 bases from V and 5 from J, leaving 13 bases between them. This CDR3 contains 14 residues.

The V call is TRBV10-3, the J call TRBJ1-2; 7 bases are a match to TRBD1. The CDR3 sequence is 15 residues long. The junction had 12 bases not matched to a gene; V was cut back by 8 bases and J by 3 bases. Germline values: CDR1 ENHRY, CDR2 SYGVKD. The CDR3 DNA reads as TGTGCCATCGGAGGCAGGGGGATGATGGACTATGGCTACACCTTC. The encoded protein is CAIGGRGMMDYGYTF.

Concerning this clonotype: A far larger clone differs by one base, so this is likely a read error. The chain combines TRBV5-1 with TRBJ2-7; TRBD2 agrees at 10 bases. The CDR3 extends over 16 amino acids. V shed 4 bases, J shed 7 bases, and the junction held 14 bases outside the gene matches. Germline-derived CDR1 and CDR2 are SGHRS and YFSETQ. In DNA, the CDR3 is TGCGCCAGCAGCGAAATGCTAGCGGGGGCCTACAATGAGCAGTACTTC. This codes for CASSEMLAGAYNEQYF.

About this clonotype: The likely explanation is a read error, given a far larger clone one base away. The chain is built from TRBV6-8 and TRBJ1-1, with D possibly being TRBD1 (6 bases). This CDR3 spans 10 amino acids. CDR1 and CDR2 from the germline V gene are MNHGY and SAAAGT. The CDR3 bases are TGTGCAGTGGGGGCCACTGAAGCTTTCTTT. Translating gives CAVGATEAFF.

This clonotype was found many times. The V call is TRBV6-2 or TRBV6-3, the J call TRBJ1-2; D gene unclear. Per the germline V gene, CDR1 is MNHEY and CDR2 is SVGEGT. The CDR3 has 13 residues. V lost 2 bases, J lost 8 bases, and 12 bases lay in between. DNA of the CDR3: TGTGCCAGCAGTTACGAAGGGTTGATCGGCTACACCTTC. Residues: CASSYEGLIGYTF.

This clonotype showed up just a few times. The rearrangement joins TRBV7-2 to TRBJ2-3; D is unclear. V lost 5 bases, J lost 8 bases, and 14 bases lay in between. Germline V gene data show CDR1 as SGHTA and CDR2 as FQGNSA. This CDR3 is 13 amino acids long. The CDR3 loop reads CASSLETDTTQYF. The DNA for the CDR3 is TGTGCCAGCAGCCTGGAGACGGATACTACGCAGTATTTT. The full variable domain, rest sourced from reference TRBV7-2 and TRBJ2-3, is GAGVSQSPSNKVTEKGKDVELRCDPISGHTALYWYRQSLGQGLEFLIYFQGNSAPDKSGLPSDRFSAERTGGSVSTLTIQRTQQEDSAVYLCASSLETDTTQYFGPGTRLTVL.

This clonotype appeared a few times. The chain recombines TRBV5-1 with TRBJ2-1; D remains unclear. In germline, CDR1 is SGHRS, CDR2 YFSETQ. V lost 2 bases and J lost 9, with 15 bases in between. The CDR3 is 14 amino acids. CDR3 in DNA: TGCGCCAGCAGCTTAGAAGGGCCCGCAGGTGAGCAGTTCTTC. Translation gives CASSLEGPAGEQFF. The full variable domain, completed using reference TRBV5-1 and TRBJ2-1, is KAGVTQTPRYLIKTRGQQVTLSCSPISGHRSVSWYQQTPGQGLQFLFEYFSETQRNKGNFPGRFSGRQFSNSRSEMNVSTLELGDSALYLCASSLEGPAGEQFFGPGTRLTVL.